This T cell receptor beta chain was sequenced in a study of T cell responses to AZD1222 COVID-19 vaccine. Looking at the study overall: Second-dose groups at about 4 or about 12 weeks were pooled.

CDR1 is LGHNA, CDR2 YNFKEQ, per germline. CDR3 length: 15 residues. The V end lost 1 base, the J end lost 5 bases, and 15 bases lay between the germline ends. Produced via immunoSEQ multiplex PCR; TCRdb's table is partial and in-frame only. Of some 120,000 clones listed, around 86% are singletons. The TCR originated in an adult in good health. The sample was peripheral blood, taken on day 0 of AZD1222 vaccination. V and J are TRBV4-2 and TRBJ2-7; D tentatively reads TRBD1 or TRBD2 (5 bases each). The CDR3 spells CASSQGQEAGNEQYF. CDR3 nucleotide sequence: TGTGCCAGCAGCCAAGGTCAGGAGGCAGGGAACGAGCAGTACTTC.